The sequence of this T cell receptor beta chain was determined in a study of identical twins. MiXCR was run by TCRdb on the 5' RACE reads, yielding one entry per CDR3 protein. The table shows about 240,000 distinct CDR3 sequences, with approximately 12% occurring only once. These same records also appear under a second study, on yellow fever vaccine responses in identical twins. That work contributes: Twins reportedly showed a vaccine T cell response that seemed partly convergent and partly personalized.

The source is a young woman in good health. The sequenced material came from memory (CD45RO+) T cells sorted from blood.

This chain's CDR3 is CASSSRGQTDTQYF. Written as DNA, the CDR3 is TGTGCCAGCAGCTCTAGGGGACAGACAGATACGCAGTATTTT. This sequence joins TRBV11-3 and TRBJ2-3, with 7 bases identical to TRBD1. CDR1 and CDR2 from the germline V gene are SGHNT and YENEEA. This CDR3 has 14 residues. V lost 4 bases to trimming and J lost 3 bases; unmatched junction nucleotides: 4.